This TCR beta chain was profiled in a study of cytomegalovirus exposure and HLA in healthy donors. The study, taken as a whole, reports: Being productive about 87% or about 30% of the time was typical of most TCR beta V segments in an earlier analysis. Among TCR beta chains of equal frequency, HLA-associated ones were more clonally expanded in a later analysis. Sequencing artifact likely explains a cluster of highly shared sequence variants.

Nominally healthy donors provided the samples, though records likely missed some immune exposures. Comments on this clone: Its target is unknown.

A multiplex PCR was run with 60 Vbeta primers and 13 Jbeta primers. Assay: immunoSEQ multiplex PCR; the TCRdb copy retains only in-frame clones and omits some. This repertoire includes 200,000 to 250,000 clones. The clonotype comes from a girl aged 2 to 10 in good health and CMV-seropositive. Sequenced material: PBMCs.

Here the CDR3 DNA reads TGTGCCAGCAGTTTATTAGGGGTACAAGAGACCCAGTACTTC. Residues: CASSLLGVQETQYF. The genes are TRBV27 and TRBJ2-5; TRBD1 is a possible D gene (5 bases). Germline CDR1 reads MNHEY; CDR2 reads SMNVEV (reference sequence). The CDR3 covers 14 residues. The V end was cut by 1 base, the J end by 2 bases, with 8 bases between.